This T cell receptor (beta chain) derives from a study of cytomegalovirus exposure and HLA in healthy donors. The study, taken as a whole, reports: The study assumed roughly uniform donor sequencing depth for presence/absence analyses.

The PCR ran on 60 Vbeta and 13 Jbeta primers. Only in-frame clones appear in the TCRdb table, and some are missing; sequencing was by immunoSEQ multiplex PCR. The data contain 180,000 or so clones, 77% of them seen just once; the ten biggest clones take up about 1.5%. Donors were nominally healthy when sampled, though unrecorded immune exposures were likely. As for this clone: Antigen: not known.

CDR1 and CDR2 (germline): PRHDT, FYEKMQ (reference sequence). V gave up 7 bases and J gave up 0 bases; unmatched junction bases: 13. The CDR3 totals 17 residues. This receptor was taken from a man between 18 and 29 years old in good health and CMV-seronegative. Material: PBMCs. V is TRBV13 and J is TRBJ1-2; TRBD1 matches 8 bases. CDR3 coding DNA: TGTGCCAGCACCTATTACTCCGGGACAGGATCTAACTATGGCTACACCTTC. It specifies CASTYYSGTGSNYGYTF.